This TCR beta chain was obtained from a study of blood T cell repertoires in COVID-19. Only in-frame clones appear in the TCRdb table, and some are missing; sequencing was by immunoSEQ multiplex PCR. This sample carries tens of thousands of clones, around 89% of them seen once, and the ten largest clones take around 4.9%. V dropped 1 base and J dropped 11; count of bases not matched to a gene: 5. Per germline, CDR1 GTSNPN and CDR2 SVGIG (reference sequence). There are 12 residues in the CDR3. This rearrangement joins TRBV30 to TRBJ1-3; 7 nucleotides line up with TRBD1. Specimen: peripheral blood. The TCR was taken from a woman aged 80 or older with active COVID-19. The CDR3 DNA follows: TGTGCCTGGAGTGAAAACGACAGGGCCATATATTTT. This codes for CAWSENDRAIYF. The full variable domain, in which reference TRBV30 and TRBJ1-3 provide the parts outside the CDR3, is SQTIHQWPATLVQPVGSPLSLECTVEGTSNPNLYWYRQAAGRGLQLLFYSVGIGQISSEVPQNLSASRPQDRQFILSSKKLLLSDSGFYLCAWSENDRAIYFGEGSWLTVV.